Each of the 32 T cell receptor beta chains below was sequenced from the same sample in a study of T cell repertoires in cytomegalovirus infection. No cognate antigen is known for these TCRs. Using its own MiXCR run on the reads, TCRdb lists one record per CDR3 protein. The data show 310,000 or so distinct CDR3 sequences, with roughly 25% seen just once and about 14% held by the top ten. The sequencing used cultured PBMCs, collected from culture after CMV antigen stimulation. These receptors originate from a human donor in good health (CMV status not recorded). Some clones in this sample may be carry-over from other donors' samples.

This chain links TRBV20-1 with TRBJ2-1; 12 bases line up with TRBD1. Looked up from germline, CDR1 is DFQATT and CDR2 is SNEGSKA (reference sequence). V dropped 5 bases and J dropped 10; count of bases not matched to a gene: 6. The CDR3 totals 13 residues. The CDR3 DNA sequence: TGCAGTGCTGGGGGACAGGGGGCAGGAGAGCAGTTCTTC. Protein sequence: CSAGGQGAGEQFF.

CDR3 in amino acids: CASSTPAGGPGAEAFF. The CDR3 nucleotides read TGTGCCAGTAGTACCCCGGCGGGGGGCCCTGGGGCTGAAGCTTTCTTT. The rearrangement links TRBV19 to TRBJ1-1, with a weak D call TRBD1 (6 bases). Germline values: CDR1 LNHDA, CDR2 SQIVND (reference sequence). There are 16 residues in the CDR3. V was clipped by 4 bases and J by 6 bases, with 21 bases between them.

This clonotype showed up many times. This chain links TRBV11-2 with TRBJ1-1; tentatively, D is TRBD1 (5 bases). V dropped 0 bases and J dropped 7 bases, with 27 bases sitting between them. This CDR3 has 19 residues. In germline, CDR1 is SGHAT, CDR2 FQNNGV. CDR3 sequence (DNA): TGTGCCAGCAGCTTAGATTCCGATCGTTTAATTCGGGGGTGGATTGAAGCTTTCTTT. The encoded protein is CASSLDSDRLIRGWIEAFF.

The chain couples TRBV4-1 to TRBJ2-5, with a tentative D call TRBD1 (5 bases). Germline lookup yields CDR1 MGHRA and CDR2 YSYEKL. Trimming took off 4 bases at V and 2 bases at J, with 14 bases between the two ends. The CDR3 sequence is 15 residues long. The CDR3 nucleotides read TGCGCCAGCAGCCCCGAAGGTAGGGGTCAAGAGACCCAGTACTTC. Protein product: CASSPEGRGQETQYF.

This clonotype has more than one count but fewer than ten. This rearrangement joins TRBV6-4 to TRBJ2-7; no firm D call. Per the germline V gene, CDR1 is MRHNA and CDR2 is SNTAGT. Trimming removed 10 bases from V and 5 bases from J, with 15 bases in between. There are 12 residues in the CDR3. The CDR3 nucleotides read TGTGCCACCTTAATTAACCTAGACGAGCAGTACGTC. The encoded protein is CATLINLDEQYV.

This clonotype was observed at least ten times. V gene TRBV12-3 or TRBV12-4 combines with J gene TRBJ1-3; D gene ambiguous. The CDR3 is 14 residues long. Trimming pared 6 bases from V and 0 bases from J, leaving 9 bases between. The CDR3 loop reads CASSPGLSGNTIYF. The CDR3 bases are TGTGCCAGCAGCCCCGGACTCTCTGGAAACACCATATATTTT.

Only a few counts were recorded for this clonotype. The chain has TRBV15 and TRBJ2-5, with 8 bases matching TRBD2. Germline-derived CDR1 and CDR2 are LNHNV and YYDKDF (reference sequence). The CDR3 has 15 amino acids. V shed 4 bases and J 0 bases; nucleotides not matched to a gene: 4. CDR3 DNA sequence: TGTGCCACCAGCATTTCGGGGGGGAACCAAGAGACCCAGTACTTC. Amino acid sequence: CATSISGGNQETQYF.

The CDR3, as DNA: TGTGCCAGCAGCAAGGGTGGAGGGGTTCGTAACACCGGGGAGCTGTTTTTT. It translates to CASSKGGGVRNTGELFF. This chain uses TRBV5-4 with TRBJ2-2; the D gene is possibly TRBD2 (6 bases). Trimming left V 4 bases short and J 2 bases short, with 18 bases between. The CDR3 runs to 17 residues. From germline, CDR1 is SGHNT and CDR2 YYREEE (reference sequence).

This clonotype was detected only a few times. The chain recombines TRBV12-3 or TRBV12-4 with TRBJ2-2; D is uncertain. This CDR3 comprises 15 residues. Trimming removed 2 bases from V and 2 bases from J, with 9 bases in between. The CDR3 DNA is TGTGCCAGCAGTTTAATGAGACAAAACACCGGGGAGCTGTTTTTT. Translated, it gives CASSLMRQNTGELFF.

The CDR3 DNA sequence: TGTGCCAGCAGCAGGGGACAGCCGAACACTGAAGCTTTCTTT. As protein: CASSRGQPNTEAFF. This rearrangement joins TRBV7-2 to TRBJ1-1; 7 bases are a match to TRBD1. Germline V gene data show CDR1 as SGHTA and CDR2 as FQGNSA. Trimming removed 5 bases from V and 1 base from J; junction bases left unmatched: 4. This CDR3 spans 14 amino acids.

This clonotype was seen ten or more times. The chain recombines TRBV7-8 with TRBJ2-1; possible D gene TRBD2, 6 bases. Per germline, CDR1 SGHVS and CDR2 FQNEAQ. Trimming took off 8 bases at V and 8 bases at J, with 22 bases between the two ends. The CDR3 length is 15 residues. The DNA of the CDR3 is TGTGCCAGCCTCTCCCGGGCGGGATTATTCTATGAGCAGTTCTTC. Translating it yields CASLSRAGLFYEQFF.

The sample holds many counts of this clonotype. The rearrangement links TRBV7-8 to TRBJ2-2, with TRBD2 as a possible D gene (6 bases). Between the trimmed V and J ends, which lost 5 bases and 3 bases, there was a span of 13 bases. CDR1 is SGHVS, CDR2 FQNEAQ, per germline. The CDR3 contains 15 residues. The CDR3 is CASSPLGEDTGELFF. In DNA, the CDR3 is TGTGCCAGCAGCCCGTTAGGGGAGGACACCGGGGAGCTGTTTTTT.

This clonotype was found a few times. The genes are TRBV7-9 and TRBJ2-2; 14 nucleotides agree with TRBD2. Germline CDR1 is SEHNR and CDR2 is FQNEAQ (reference sequence). Losses at the gene ends were 5 bases for V and 1 base for J; bases not matched to a gene: 6. The CDR3 consists of 18 residues. CDR3 sequence (DNA): TGTGCCAGCAGCCAGCCCGGGACTAGCGGGGGGAACACCGGGGAGCTGTTTTTT. Protein: CASSQPGTSGGNTGELFF.

The chain combines TRBV7-6 with TRBJ2-3, with 7 positions matching TRBD1. With V trimmed by 5 bases and J by 1 base, 9 bases remained unmatched. Per germline, CDR1 SGHVS and CDR2 FNYEAQ. The CDR3 covers 16 residues. In nucleotides, the CDR3 is TGTGCCAGCAGCCCGGGACAGAGAGTCGGCACAGATACGCAGTATTTT. Residues: CASSPGQRVGTDTQYF.

At least ten counts were recorded for this clonotype. The rearrangement links TRBV7-6 to TRBJ2-5, with no clear D. V lost 2 bases, J lost 9 bases, and 22 bases lay in between. The CDR3 runs to 16 residues. The germline V gene has CDR1 SGHVS and CDR2 FNYEAQ. The CDR3 coding sequence is TGTGCCAGCAGCTTAACCGCCGGCCGCGCGGAGTTGGCCCAGTACTTC. It translates to CASSLTAGRAELAQYF.

The rearrangement links TRBV4-1 to TRBJ1-5; the D gene is possibly TRBD1 (6 bases). V was pared by 4 bases and J by 4 bases, with 17 bases between. Germline V gives CDR1 MGHRA, CDR2 YSYEKL. This CDR3 is 16 amino acids long. CDR3 sequence reads: CASSPDSTSSNQPQHF. The CDR3 DNA sequence: TGCGCCAGCAGCCCGGACAGTACTTCGTCAAATCAGCCCCAGCATTTT.

This clonotype was counted only a few times. The chain uses TRBV7-6 and TRBJ2-3, with TRBD2 identical over 9 bases. Germline V gene data show CDR1 as SGHVS and CDR2 as FNYEAQ. This CDR3 spans 17 amino acids. V trimming: 5 bases; J trimming: 1 base; junction bases outside the gene matches: 10. The CDR3 coding sequence is TGTGCCAGCAGCGGGTTAGCGGGAGCCCCGGGCACAGATACGCAGTATTTT. It codes for CASSGLAGAPGTDTQYF.

The V call is TRBV11-2, the J call TRBJ2-5; 7 bases map to TRBD1. V lost 5 bases and J lost 3; bases outside the gene matches: 9. Germline V gene data show CDR1 as SGHAT and CDR2 as FQNNGV. The CDR3 is 15 amino acids. The chain's CDR3 is CASSKRTGYEETQYF. Here the CDR3 DNA reads TGTGCCAGCAGCAAGAGGACAGGCTATGAAGAGACCCAGTACTTC.

The table lists this clonotype with many counts. The chain employs TRBV7-8 and TRBJ2-2, with a tentative D call TRBD2 (6 bases). This CDR3 is built from 16 residues. Trimming pared 2 bases from V and 3 bases from J, leaving 13 bases between. Per germline, CDR1 SGHVS and CDR2 FQNEAQ. CDR3 in amino acids: CASSLIRRAYTGELFF. The DNA for the CDR3 is TGTGCCAGCAGCTTAATACGGAGGGCCTACACCGGGGAGCTGTTTTTT. The full variable domain, with the rest looked up from reference TRBV7-8 and TRBJ2-2, is GAGVSQSPRYKVAKRGQDVALRCDPISGHVSLFWYQQALGQGPEFLTYFQNEAQLDKSGLPSDRFFAERPEGSVSTLKIQRTQQEDSAVYLCASSLIRRAYTGELFFGEGSRLTVL.

The chain couples TRBV27 to TRBJ2-1; no reliable D call. Trimming removed 3 bases at V and 2 bases at J, with 11 bases between. The CDR3 sequence is 15 residues long. Germline V gene sequence: CDR1 MNHEY, CDR2 SMNVEV (reference sequence). CDR3 DNA: TGTGCCAGCAGTTTTAGGCCTACCACCTACAATGAGCAGTTCTTC. It is translated as CASSFRPTTYNEQFF.

Ten or more counts support this clonotype. The chain links TRBV6-1 to TRBJ2-7; TRBD2 matches at 7 bases. CDR1 MNHNS and CDR2 SASEGT come from the germline V gene. CDR3 size: 14 residues. Germline trimming cut 6 bases from V and 2 bases from J; bases unmatched to any gene: 7. The CDR3 reads CASRGAGITYEQYF. CDR3 nucleotides: TGTGCCAGCAGAGGAGCGGGAATAACCTACGAGCAGTACTTC.

The chain couples TRBV12-5 to TRBJ2-1; TRBD2 is a possible D gene (6 bases). This CDR3 has 14 residues. V was shortened by 1 base and J by 9 bases, with 13 bases between the two germline ends. CDR1 and CDR2 (germline): LGHNT, FRNRAP. CDR3 amino acids: CASGLGAGRPEQFF. For the CDR3, the DNA is TGTGCTAGTGGTTTGGGGGCGGGGCGGCCTGAGCAGTTCTTC.

The chain joins TRBV5-6 to TRBJ2-1, with D perhaps matching TRBD1 (5 bases). Per the germline V gene, CDR1 is SGHDT and CDR2 is YYEEEE. Trimming removed 2 bases at V and 4 bases at J, with 7 bases between. The CDR3 sequence is 13 residues long. CDR3 protein: CASSFDRYNEQFF. The CDR3 region has the DNA TGTGCCAGCAGCTTTGACAGATACAATGAGCAGTTCTTC.

This clonotype was observed at least ten times. The chain recombines TRBV7-2 with TRBJ1-2, with 9 bases matching TRBD1. With 4 bases clipped from V and 2 bases from J, the junction kept 8 bases outside the gene matches. CDR1 is SGHTA, CDR2 FQGNSA, per germline. The CDR3 is 16 amino acids. The CDR3, as DNA: TGTGCCAGCAGCTCGGGCGGGGGACAGGGAAACTATGGCTACACCTTC. Translation: CASSSGGGQGNYGYTF.

V usage is TRBV5-1 and J usage is TRBJ1-2; D perhaps matches TRBD1 (6 bases). The CDR3 covers 11 residues. The V end lost 8 bases, the J end lost 5 bases, and 10 bases lay between the germline ends. The germline CDR1 and CDR2 sequences are SGHRS and YFSETQ. CDR3 DNA: TGCGCCAGTACCCAGGGGTATGGCTACACCTTC. It codes for CASTQGYGYTF.

The chain recombines TRBV11-1 with TRBJ2-5, with a possible D match to TRBD2 (6 bases). The length of the CDR3 is 14 residues. With 4 bases removed from V and 2 bases from J, the gap between germline ends came to 11 bases. Germline CDR1 is SGHAT and CDR2 is FQDESV (reference sequence). In DNA form, the CDR3 reads TGTGCCAGCAGCTATGTGGGGGGTCAAGAGACCCAGTACTTC. This codes for CASSYVGGQETQYF.

The chain uses TRBV7-9 and TRBJ1-4; D ambiguous. The germline V gene encodes CDR1 SEHNR and CDR2 FQNEAQ (reference sequence). The CDR3 is 14 amino acids. V was trimmed by 6 bases and J by 6 bases, leaving 14 bases between them. The CDR3: CASSLRELDEKLFF. CDR3 DNA: TGTGCCAGCAGTCTCCGGGAACTGGATGAAAAACTGTTTTTT.

The chain links TRBV27 to TRBJ1-5, with D perhaps matching TRBD1 (6 bases). Germline values: CDR1 MNHEY, CDR2 SMNVEV (reference sequence). This CDR3 region has 14 residues. V lost 2 bases to trimming and J lost 3 bases, with 8 bases between them. CDR3 coding DNA: TGTGCCAGCAGTTTACCAGGGGCCAATCAGCCCCAGCATTTT. This sequence encodes CASSLPGANQPQHF.

In this sample, this clonotype turned up many times. The V and J genes are TRBV7-2 and TRBJ1-1; 7 bases match TRBD1. Germline-derived CDR1 and CDR2 are SGHTA and FQGNSA. This CDR3 region has 15 residues. V trimming: 4 bases; J trimming: 1 base; junction bases outside the gene matches: 6. CDR3 bases: TGTGCCAGCAGCTCTACAGGGGCCCCGAACACTGAAGCTTTCTTT. The encoded protein is CASSSTGAPNTEAFF.

This clonotype was detected many times. This chain joins TRBV12-3 or TRBV12-4 and TRBJ2-5; TRBD2 aligns across 8 bases. Germline trimming cut 2 bases from V and 5 bases from J; bases unmatched to any gene: 10. The CDR3 loop spans 16 amino acids. The CDR3 sequence is CASSLSSSGGIETQYF. For the CDR3, the DNA is TGTGCCAGCAGTTTAAGTAGTTCGGGAGGGATTGAGACCCAGTACTTC.

V gene TRBV25-1 combines with J gene TRBJ2-7, with 8 positions matching TRBD2. Germline-derived CDR1 and CDR2 are MGHDK and SYGVNS. The CDR3 runs 15 residues. Trimming cost V 6 bases and J 0 bases; bases outside gene matches: 7. In DNA, the CDR3 is TGTGCCAGCAGCTCCAGCGGGAGCAGCTCCTACGAGCAGTACTTC. Its protein product is CASSSSGSSSYEQYF.

This clonotype was seen only a few times. The chain couples TRBV11-3 to TRBJ2-2, with 9 bases fitting TRBD1. The CDR3 consists of 15 residues. The V gene's germline CDR1 is SGHNT and CDR2 YENEEA. V was pared by 4 bases and J by 4 bases, with 4 bases of the junction left unmatched. The chain's CDR3 is CASSSTGGSTGELFF. The CDR3, as DNA: TGTGCCAGCAGCTCCACAGGGGGCAGCACCGGGGAGCTGTTTTTT.